The 17 T cell receptor beta chains below all came from one sample that was sequenced in a study of cytomegalovirus exposure and HLA in healthy donors. The PCR was carried out with 60 Vbeta primers and 13 Jbeta primers. Produced via immunoSEQ multiplex PCR; TCRdb's table is partial and in-frame only. The sample consists of fewer than 130,000 clones, about 70% of them appearing once. Input material: PBMCs. Receptors were obtained from a man aged 45-65 years in good health and CMV-seropositive.

J is TRBJ1-1 and V is TRBV19; 10 bases line up with TRBD1. V was clipped by 7 bases and J by 4 bases; unmatched bases: 6. The germline V gene encodes CDR1 LNHDA and CDR2 SQIVND (reference sequence). The CDR3 has 14 residues. CDR3 amino acids: CASTSTGGVTEAFF. CDR3 DNA: TGTGCCAGTACTTCGACAGGGGGCGTCACTGAAGCTTTCTTT.

The sample holds a few counts of this clone. The chain joins TRBV11-3 to TRBJ2-1; D is uncertain. This CDR3 region has 13 residues. Trimming removed 6 bases at V and 15 bases at J, with 21 bases between. Germline CDR1 is SGHNT and CDR2 is YENEEA. The CDR3 region has the DNA TGTGCCAGCAGTCCGTATCCGGGTGATAACCCGTTCTTC. It codes for CASSPYPGDNPFF.

The chain is built from TRBV15 and TRBJ1-5; no clear D gene. Trimming stripped 8 bases from V and 6 bases from J, with 14 bases between. Looked up from germline, CDR1 is LNHNV and CDR2 is YYDKDF (reference sequence). The CDR3 runs 13 residues. CDR3 nucleotides: TGTGCCACCGCCCGGGGAGGAGGTCAGCCCCAGCATTTT. Translated: CATARGGGQPQHF.

The chain couples TRBV6-5 to TRBJ2-5; D ambiguous. V lost 2 bases and J 4 bases, leaving 11 bases between the germline ends. The CDR3 runs 14 residues. The germline V gene encodes CDR1 MNHEY and CDR2 SVGAGI. In DNA form, the CDR3 reads TGTGCCAGCAGTTACCGGTACTTCGGAGAGACCCAGTACTTC. Translating it yields CASSYRYFGETQYF.

V gene TRBV7-2 combines with J gene TRBJ2-2; 10 positions match TRBD2. V lost 5 bases, J lost 7 bases, and 7 bases stayed unmatched. The CDR3 is made up of 15 amino acids. Germline lookup yields CDR1 SGHTA and CDR2 FQGNSA. This chain's CDR3 is CASSPLAGMVGELFF. The DNA for the CDR3 is TGTGCCAGCAGCCCACTAGCGGGAATGGTCGGGGAGCTGTTTTTT.

V is TRBV7-2 and J is TRBJ2-1, with 7 bases lining up with TRBD1. The germline CDR1 and CDR2 sequences are SGHTA and FQGNSA. There are 15 residues in the CDR3. V lost 1 base to trimming and J lost 2 bases; unmatched junction nucleotides: 2. CDR3 in amino acids: CASSLVGGPYNEQFF. The CDR3 DNA reads TGTGCCAGCAGCTTAGTAGGGGGCCCCTACAATGAGCAGTTCTTC.

This clone was counted a single time. The V and J genes are TRBV2 and TRBJ2-7, with 7 bases lining up with TRBD1. The CDR3 extends over 13 amino acids. The V gene's germline CDR1 is SNHLY and CDR2 FYNNEI. V gave up 6 bases and J gave up 3 bases; unmatched junction bases: 5. The CDR3 sequence is CASRGQDHYEQYF. The CDR3 region has the DNA TGTGCCAGCAGAGGACAGGACCACTACGAGCAGTACTTC.

The chain employs TRBV9 and TRBJ1-3; tentatively, D is TRBD1 (5 bases). Germline values: CDR1 SGDLS, CDR2 YYNGEE. Trimming removed 4 bases from V and 0 bases from J, with 8 bases in between. The CDR3 runs to 14 residues. DNA of the CDR3: TGTGCCAGCAGCTTGGGGCTCTCTGGAAACACCATATATTTT. Amino acid sequence: CASSLGLSGNTIYF.

V is TRBV4-2 and J is TRBJ2-1; TRBD2 matches 8 bases. The germline V gene has CDR1 LGHNA and CDR2 YNFKEQ. The V gene end was trimmed by 1 base and the J gene end by 7 bases; junction bases not matched to a gene: 9. This CDR3 region has 16 residues. Written as DNA, the CDR3 is TGTGCCAGCAGCCAAGTTGGGGGGGGACTAGGGAATGAGCAGTTCTTC. Encoded protein: CASSQVGGGLGNEQFF.

This clone has only a few counts. The CDR3, as DNA: TGTGCCAGCAGCTTAGCTGATACGGGGTACACTGAAGCTTTCTTT. Translation: CASSLADTGYTEAFF. This chain links TRBV7-9 with TRBJ1-1; no clear D. V lost 0 bases to trimming and J lost 3 bases, with 11 bases between them. The germline CDR1 and CDR2 sequences are SEHNR and FQNEAQ (reference sequence). The CDR3 has 15 residues. Together with reference TRBV7-9 and TRBJ1-1, the CDR3 gives the full variable domain: DTGVSQNPRHKITKRGQNVTFRCDPISEHNRLYWYRQTLGQGPEFLTYFQNEAQLEKSRLLSDRFSAERPKGSFSTLEIQRTEQGDSAMYLCASSLADTGYTEAFFGQGTRLTVV.

The V call is TRBV19, the J call TRBJ2-1; 10 bases are shared with TRBD1. Looked up from germline, CDR1 is LNHDA and CDR2 is SQIVND (reference sequence). V shed 3 bases, J shed 8 bases, and the junction held 7 bases outside the gene matches. The CDR3 is 15 residues long. In nucleotides, the CDR3 is TGTGCCAGTAGTATCACGGGACAGGGGAGCCATGAGCAGTTCTTC. Its translation: CASSITGQGSHEQFF.

V and J are TRBV12-5 and TRBJ1-1, with D hard to call. Trimming removed 5 bases at V and 7 bases at J, with 14 bases between. CDR3 length equals 13 residues. Germline CDR1 LGHNT, CDR2 FRNRAP. Here the CDR3 DNA reads TGTGCTAGTGGTACTGACACGGTCTATGAAGCTTTCTTT. Translated: CASGTDTVYEAFF.

The gene calls are TRBV10-3 and TRBJ2-5; the D gene is possibly TRBD1 (9 bases). From germline, CDR1 is ENHRY and CDR2 SYGVKD. V gave up 5 bases and J gave up 5 bases, with 24 bases separating them. The CDR3 has 17 amino acids. This chain's CDR3 is CAISPERGTGSRETQYF. Here the CDR3 DNA reads TGTGCCATCAGTCCCGAGCGGGGGACAGGGTCTAGGGAGACCCAGTACTTC.

In DNA form, the CDR3 reads TGTGCCAGCAGTGAAACAACGGGAGCTGACACAGATACGCAGTATTTT. It encodes CASSETTGADTDTQYF. The J gene is TRBJ2-3, the V gene TRBV25-1; D is possibly TRBD2 (6 bases). This CDR3 is 16 amino acids long. V dropped 2 bases and J dropped 2 bases, with 14 bases sitting between them. Per germline, CDR1 MGHDK and CDR2 SYGVNS. Complete variable domain (other parts from reference TRBV25-1 and TRBJ2-3): EADIYQTPRYLVIGTGKKITLECSQTMGHDKMYWYQQDPGMELHLIHYSYGVNSTEKGDLSSESTVSRIRTEHFPLTLESARPSHTSQYLCASSETTGADTDTQYFGPGTRLTVL.

The chain is built from TRBV2 and TRBJ1-2; TRBD1 matches 7 bases. The CDR3 runs to 14 residues. CDR1 SNHLY and CDR2 FYNNEI come from the germline V gene. V lost 7 bases and J lost 1; bases outside the gene matches: 6. The CDR3 region is CASMTDRVNYGYTF. For the CDR3, the DNA is TGTGCCAGCATGACTGACAGGGTTAACTATGGCTACACCTTC.

The chain carries TRBV18 and TRBJ2-2, with TRBD1 identical over 8 bases. This CDR3 has 15 residues. The J segment lost 2 bases and the V segment lost 3 bases, leaving 2 bases of the junction unmatched. Germline V gene sequence: CDR1 KGHSH, CDR2 LQKENI. Here the CDR3 DNA reads TGTGCCAGCTCACCCGACAGGGGTAACACCGGGGAGCTGTTTTTT. Translated, it gives CASSPDRGNTGELFF. The whole variable domain, remainder taken from reference TRBV18 and TRBJ2-2, is NAGVMQNPRHLVRRRGQEARLRCSPMKGHSHVYWYRQLPEEGLKFMVYLQKENIIDESGMPKERFSAEFPKEGPSILRIQQVVRGDSAAYFCASSPDRGNTGELFFGEGSRLTVL.

The chain joins TRBV7-2 to TRBJ2-1, with 7 bases lining up with TRBD2. Unmatched junction bases numbered 12, after V lost 0 bases and J lost 4 bases. Per the germline V gene, CDR1 is SGHTA and CDR2 is FQGNSA. This CDR3 has 18 amino acids. In nucleotides, the CDR3 is TGTGCCAGCAGCTTAGCGGTTGGGGATCTAGCGGAATACAATGAGCAGTTCTTC. Protein sequence: CASSLAVGDLAEYNEQFF.